This T cell receptor beta chain was sequenced in a study of blood T cell repertoires in COVID-19. Germline CDR1 LGHDT, CDR2 YNNKEL (reference sequence). This CDR3 has 15 amino acids. V was shortened by 0 bases and J by 8 bases, with 13 bases between the two germline ends. Some clones are missing from TCRdb's copy, which holds only in-frame ones; the method was immunoSEQ multiplex PCR. Here the sample spans over 200,000 clones, more than 70% being singletons. What was sequenced was peripheral blood. The chain couples TRBV3-1 (or the pseudogene TRBV3-2) to TRBJ1-4; the D is unclear. The TCR originated in an elderly man with acute or convalescent COVID-19. CDR3 in DNA: TGTGCCAGCAGCCAAGAAGGACGGTCGGGAGAAAAACTGTTTTTT. As protein: CASSQEGRSGEKLFF.